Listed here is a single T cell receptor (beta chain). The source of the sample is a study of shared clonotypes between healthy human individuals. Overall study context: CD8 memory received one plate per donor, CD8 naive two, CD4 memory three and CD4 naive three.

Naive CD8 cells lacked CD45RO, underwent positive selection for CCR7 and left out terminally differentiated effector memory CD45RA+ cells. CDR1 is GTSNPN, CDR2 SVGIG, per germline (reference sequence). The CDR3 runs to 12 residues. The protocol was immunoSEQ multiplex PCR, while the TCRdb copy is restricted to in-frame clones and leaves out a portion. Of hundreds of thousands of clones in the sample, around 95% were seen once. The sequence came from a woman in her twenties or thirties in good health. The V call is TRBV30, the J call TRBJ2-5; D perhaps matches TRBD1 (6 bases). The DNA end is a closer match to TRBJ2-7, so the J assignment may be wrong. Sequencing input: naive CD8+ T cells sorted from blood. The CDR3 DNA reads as TGTGCCTGGAGCGTTACAGGGAGCGAGCAGTACTTC. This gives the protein CAWSVTGSEQYF.